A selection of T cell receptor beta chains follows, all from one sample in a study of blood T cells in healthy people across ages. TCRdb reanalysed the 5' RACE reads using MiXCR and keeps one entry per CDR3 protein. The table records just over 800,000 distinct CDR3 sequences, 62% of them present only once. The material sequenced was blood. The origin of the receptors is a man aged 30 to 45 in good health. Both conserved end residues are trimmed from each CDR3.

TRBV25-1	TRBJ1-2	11	ASSEYRDYGYT
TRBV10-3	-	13	AISESGSWNCEQY
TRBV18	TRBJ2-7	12	ASSPLGQAYEQY
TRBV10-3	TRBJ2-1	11	AISEKGQGEQF
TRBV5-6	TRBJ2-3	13	ASSPQAGGRDTQY
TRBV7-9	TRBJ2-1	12	ASSAKTGNNEQF
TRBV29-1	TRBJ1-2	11	SVDGQGDYGYT
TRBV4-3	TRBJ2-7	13	AGSQMVKGQGEQY
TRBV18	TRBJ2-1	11	ASSPRNDNEQF
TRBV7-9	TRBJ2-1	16	ASSHHRDRSPSYNEQF
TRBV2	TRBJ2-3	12	ASSEGQRTDTQY
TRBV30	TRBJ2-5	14	AWSVPGRGYQETQY
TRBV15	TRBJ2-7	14	ATSRGWQGRFNEQY
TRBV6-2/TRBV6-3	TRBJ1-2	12	ASSYSGTWDGYT
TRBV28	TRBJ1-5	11	ASSFSHNQPQH
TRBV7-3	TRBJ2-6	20	ASSLITRRYLFSPSWANVLT
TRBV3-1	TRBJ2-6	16	ASSQDAQGLGGANVLT
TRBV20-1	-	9	SGTVQETQF
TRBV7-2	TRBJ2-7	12	ASSLARTVNEQY
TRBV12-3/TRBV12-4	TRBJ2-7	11	ASSLQVVYEQY
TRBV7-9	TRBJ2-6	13	ASSLVGSGANVLT
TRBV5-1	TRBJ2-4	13	ASSLDGTGSGIQY
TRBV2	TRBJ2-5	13	ASKWTSPLQETQY
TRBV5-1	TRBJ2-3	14	ASSFYGQGATDTQY
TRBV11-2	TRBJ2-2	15	ASSPGGRKGNTGELF
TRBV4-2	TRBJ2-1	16	ASSPTSGGYFTYNEQF
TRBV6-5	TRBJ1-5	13	ASSYSYRRDQPQH
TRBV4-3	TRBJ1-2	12	ASSQSGTYYGYT
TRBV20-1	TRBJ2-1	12	SAREGSGYNEQF
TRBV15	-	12	AAAGAYDYNEQY
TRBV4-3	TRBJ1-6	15	ASREWPPRQHNSPLH
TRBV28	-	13	ASSSPGQGFDEQY
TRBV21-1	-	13	ASSPWTSKGYEQY
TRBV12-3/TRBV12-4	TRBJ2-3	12	ASSWSGGADTQY
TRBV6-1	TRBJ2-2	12	ASSEGRYTGELF
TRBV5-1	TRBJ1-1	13	ASSLGWGLNTEAF
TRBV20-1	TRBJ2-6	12	SAITESGANVLT
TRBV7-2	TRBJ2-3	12	ASSSMSSTDTQY
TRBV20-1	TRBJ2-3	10	SAPLGTDTQY
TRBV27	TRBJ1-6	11	ASSNNGNSPLH
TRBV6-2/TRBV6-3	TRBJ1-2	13	ASSYAPPGADGYT
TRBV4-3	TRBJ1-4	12	ASSQGAPNEKLF
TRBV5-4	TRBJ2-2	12	ASTRESGSGELF
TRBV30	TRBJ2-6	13	AGERGLGGANVLT
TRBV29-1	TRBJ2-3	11	SVRWGSTDTQY
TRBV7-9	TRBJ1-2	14	ASSLASQGDLYSYT
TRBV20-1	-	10	SATKRENEQY
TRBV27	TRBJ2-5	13	ASSGRAFLSGTQY
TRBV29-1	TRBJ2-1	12	SGLLAGALNEQF
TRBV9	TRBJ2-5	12	ASSVGTGRETQY
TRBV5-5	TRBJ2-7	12	ASSWGLQSYEQY
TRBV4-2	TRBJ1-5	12	ASSQEAVNQPQH
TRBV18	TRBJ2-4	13	ASSPGQGGKNIQY
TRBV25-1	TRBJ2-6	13	ASSAGGSGANVLT
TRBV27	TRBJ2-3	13	ASSALAGLPDTQY
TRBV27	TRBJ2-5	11	ASSLSTVETQY
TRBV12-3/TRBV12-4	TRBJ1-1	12	ASSLRGGFTEAF
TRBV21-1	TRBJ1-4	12	ASSTFRPGEKLF
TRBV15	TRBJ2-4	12	ATSSGAGKNIQY